This passage covers 5 T cell receptor beta chains from one sample sequenced in a study of PD-L1 blockade in urothelial cancer. Data came from immunoSEQ multiplex PCR; TCRdb stores just in-frame clones and leaves some out. The sample carries some 35,000 clones, more than 80% recorded once. This material consisted of PBMCs, taken around atezolizumab (anti-PD-L1) treatment. These receptors originate from a man aged 70 or older with urothelial cancer.

The chain joins TRBV27 to TRBJ2-7, with a weak D call TRBD2 (5 bases). Looked up from germline, CDR1 is MNHEY and CDR2 is SMNVEV (reference sequence). Trimming removed 1 base from V and 7 bases from J, with 11 bases in between. The CDR3 runs 13 residues. CDR3 region: CASSLFPGIEQYF. The CDR3 coding sequence is TGTGCCAGCAGTTTATTTCCGGGGATAGAGCAGTACTTC.

J is TRBJ2-5 and V is TRBV5-1, with 12 bases lining up with TRBD2. V lost 0 bases, J lost 4 bases, and 1 base stayed unmatched. CDR3 size: 15 residues. Germline V gene sequence: CDR1 SGHRS, CDR2 YFSETQ. The CDR3 loop is CASSLGLAGAETQYF. As DNA, the CDR3 is TGCGCCAGCAGCTTGGGACTAGCGGGGGCAGAGACCCAGTACTTC.

The chain recombines TRBV5-1 with TRBJ1-4; 8 nucleotides line up with TRBD1. The J segment lost 8 bases and the V segment lost 4 bases, leaving 7 bases of the junction unmatched. This CDR3 contains 14 residues. CDR1 and CDR2 (germline): SGHRS, YFSETQ. In DNA form, the CDR3 reads TGCGCCAGCAGCATAGGACAGGGCCGAGAAAAACTGTTTTTT. It is translated as CASSIGQGREKLFF.

The chain combines TRBV9 with TRBJ1-5; 8 bases are a match to TRBD1. CDR3 length: 15 residues. J was trimmed by 5 bases and V by 1 base; bases with no gene match: 5. Germline assignment: CDR1 SGDLS and CDR2 YYNGEE. Written as DNA, the CDR3 is TGTGCCAGCAGCGTATCGACAGGGGCTGATCAGCCCCAGCATTTT. This encodes CASSVSTGADQPQHF.

This clone was detected only a few times. The CDR3 DNA reads TGTGCCAGTAGTAGGGGCAGCCTTAACTATGGCTACACCTTC. It specifies CASSRGSLNYGYTF. The chain carries TRBV19 and TRBJ1-2; weak D call: TRBD1 (5 bases). V gave up 4 bases and J gave up 1 base, with 10 bases separating them. The CDR3 consists of 14 residues. Germline V CDR1 and CDR2: LNHDA, SQIVND (reference sequence).